This entry lists 26 T cell receptor beta chains sequenced from one sample in a study of T cell repertoires in cytomegalovirus infection. These receptors have no identified antigens. One entry per CDR3 protein results from TCRdb running MiXCR on the reads. The sample lists tens of thousands of distinct CDR3 sequences, 20% to 25% occurring once. Specimen: PBMCs, sequenced either directly or after in vitro stimulation (not recorded which). All receptors derive from a human donor in good health (CMV status not recorded). Some clones in this sample may be carry-over from other donors' samples.

This clonotype was picked up many times. The chain uses TRBV7-2 and TRBJ1-1; D not certain. The CDR3 totals 13 residues. The V end was cut by 1 base, the J end by 7 bases, with 10 bases between. Germline lookup yields CDR1 SGHTA and CDR2 FQGNSA. CDR3 amino acids: CASSLVSQSEAFF. The CDR3 nucleotides read TGTGCCAGCAGCTTAGTAAGCCAGAGTGAAGCTTTCTTT.

This chain links TRBV19 with TRBJ2-1; 9 nucleotides align to TRBD1. The germline CDR1 and CDR2 sequences are LNHDA and SQIVND (reference sequence). J was trimmed by 3 bases and V by 7 bases; bases with no gene match: 7. This CDR3 is built from 15 residues. The CDR3 DNA reads TGTGCCAGTAACACAGGGGGCGCAGGCTACAATGAGCAGTTCTTC. Translating gives CASNTGGAGYNEQFF.

This clonotype occurred a few times. The gene calls are TRBV24-1 and TRBJ2-1; 12 bases are shared with TRBD1. The germline V gene encodes CDR1 KGHDR and CDR2 SFDVKD. After removal of 2 bases from V and 0 bases from J, the junction contained 7 bases not matched to a gene. The length of the CDR3 is 19 residues. CDR3 residues: CATSDSPGQGAYSYNEQFF. The CDR3, as DNA: TGTGCCACCAGTGATTCCCCGGGACAGGGGGCATACTCCTACAATGAGCAGTTCTTC.

The chain is built from TRBV5-4 and TRBJ1-3; 7 bases are a match to TRBD1. V was clipped by 4 bases and J by 8 bases; unmatched bases: 6. The CDR3 covers 13 residues. The germline CDR1 and CDR2 sequences are SGHNT and YYREEE (reference sequence). This chain's CDR3 is CASSGGQLHTIYF. CDR3 in DNA: TGTGCCAGCAGCGGGGGACAGTTACACACCATATATTTT.

This clonotype was found once. The chain combines TRBV6-5 with TRBJ1-1; TRBD1 is a possible D gene (6 bases). CDR1 is MNHEY, CDR2 SVGAGI, per germline. V was cut by 6 bases and J by 5 bases, with 19 bases left in between. This CDR3 region has 15 residues. The CDR3 sequence is CASSPSFTGRTEAFF. The CDR3 nucleotides read TGTGCCAGCAGCCCATCATTTACAGGGCGGACTGAAGCTTTCTTT.

This clonotype showed up many times. V usage is TRBV7-3 and J usage is TRBJ2-5, with TRBD2 matching 9 bases. The V gene's germline CDR1 is SGHTA and CDR2 FQGTGA. CDR3 length: 16 amino acids. V lost 5 bases and J lost 5; bases outside the gene matches: 12. DNA of the CDR3: TGTGCCAGCAGCGCATTAGGAGCGGGAGGCGGCGAGACCCAGTACTTC. This codes for CASSALGAGGGETQYF. The full variable domain, its missing parts supplied by reference TRBV7-3 and TRBJ2-5, is GAGVSQTPSNKVTEKGKYVELRCDPISGHTALYWYRQSLGQGPEFLIYFQGTGAADDSGLPNDRFFAVRPEGSVSTLKIQRTERGDSAVYLCASSALGAGGGETQYFGPGTRLLVL.

This clonotype occurred a few times. For the CDR3, the DNA is TGTGCCAGCAGTTCCCAGCCAATACTAGCGGGAGTCCACGAGCAGTACTTC. Its translation is CASSSQPILAGVHEQYF. The chain employs TRBV6-2 or TRBV6-3 and TRBJ2-7, with TRBD2 matching 11 bases. Germline V gives CDR1 MNHEY, CDR2 SVGEGT. The CDR3 length is 17 residues. The ends lost 4 bases at V and 5 bases at J; junction bases unmatched: 13.

This clonotype was detected only a few times. The rearrangement joins TRBV28 to TRBJ1-4, with a weak D call TRBD1 (5 bases). Germline CDR1 MDHEN, CDR2 SYDVKM. This CDR3 region has 11 residues. V lost 5 bases, J lost 10 bases, and 8 bases lay in between. The CDR3 is CASSKGRKLFF. In DNA form, the CDR3 reads TGTGCCAGCAGTAAGGGGAGAAAACTGTTTTTT.

V usage is TRBV6-6 and J usage is TRBJ1-2, with D possibly matching TRBD1 (5 bases). V dropped 2 bases and J dropped 7 bases, with 20 bases sitting between them. This CDR3 comprises 16 residues. Germline CDR1 reads MNHNY; CDR2 reads SVGAGI (reference sequence). The CDR3 coding sequence is TGTGCCAGCAGTTACGAGTCCAGCCCTGTTAGGGGTGGCTACACCTTC. Its translation: CASSYESSPVRGGYTF.

A few counts support this clonotype. CDR3 amino acids: CASSSRGVIQVKNIQYF. CDR3 sequence (DNA): TGTGCCAGCAGTTCCCGGGGCGTCATACAGGTCAAAAACATTCAGTACTTC. The chain combines TRBV6-2 or TRBV6-3 with TRBJ2-4, with D tentatively TRBD1 or TRBD2 (5 bases each). Per germline, CDR1 MNHEY and CDR2 SVGEGT. The V and J ends lost 4 bases and 3 bases respectively, with 19 bases between them. CDR3 length: 17 residues.

The rearrangement joins TRBV12-3 or TRBV12-4 to TRBJ2-3; TRBD2 aligns across 7 bases. With V trimmed by 10 bases and J by 2 bases, 3 bases remained unmatched. The CDR3 loop spans 12 amino acids. DNA for the CDR3: TGTGCCACCAGCGGGGTCACAGATACGCAGTATTTT. It encodes CATSGVTDTQYF.

V gene TRBV6-8 combines with J gene TRBJ2-1; 7 bases are shared with TRBD2. The CDR3 covers 15 residues. The V gene's germline CDR1 is MNHGY and CDR2 SAAAGT. Trimming took 5 bases from V and 2 from J; bases not matched to a gene: 6. In DNA, the CDR3 is TGTGCCAGCAGTGACGAGGGAGGGCCCTACAATGAGCAGTTCTTC. Its translation is CASSDEGGPYNEQFF.

This clonotype occurred many times. This chain joins TRBV7-8 and TRBJ2-2; no reliable D call. CDR3 size: 14 residues. The germline V gene encodes CDR1 SGHVS and CDR2 FQNEAQ. V was trimmed by 5 bases and J by 1 base, leaving 8 bases between them. CDR3 bases: TGTGCCAGCAGCCCCAGGCGGAACACCGGGGAGCTGTTTTTT. Its translation is CASSPRRNTGELFF.

This clonotype was seen a handful of times. V gene TRBV20-1 combines with J gene TRBJ2-2; 10 bases fit TRBD2. Per germline, CDR1 DFQATT and CDR2 SNEGSKA (reference sequence). CDR3 length: 16 amino acids. Trimming removed 6 bases from V and 3 bases from J; junction bases left unmatched: 10. The CDR3, as DNA: TGCAGTGCCAAGATTTGGACTAGCGGACACACCGGGGAGCTGTTTTTT. Translated, it gives CSAKIWTSGHTGELFF.

This clonotype was seen only a few times. The J gene is TRBJ2-7, the V gene TRBV6-1; weak D call: TRBD2 (6 bases). The length of the CDR3 is 15 residues. Trimming cost V 6 bases and J 0 bases, with 15 bases left between them. Germline V gene data show CDR1 as MNHNS and CDR2 as SASEGT. This chain's CDR3 is CASRVLAFSSYEQYF. DNA for the CDR3: TGTGCCAGCAGAGTTCTAGCGTTCAGCTCCTACGAGCAGTACTTC.

V gene TRBV19 combines with J gene TRBJ2-7, with 7 positions matching TRBD1. This CDR3 has 16 amino acids. Germline lookup yields CDR1 LNHDA and CDR2 SQIVND (reference sequence). Trimming cost V 3 bases and J 2 bases; bases outside gene matches: 10. CDR3 sequence: CASSMLGRGNAYEQYF. CDR3 nucleotide sequence: TGTGCCAGTAGTATGCTCGGCAGGGGGAACGCCTACGAGCAGTACTTC.

V is TRBV6-2 or TRBV6-3 and J is TRBJ2-5, with a tentative D call TRBD2 (5 bases). The CDR3 has 14 amino acids. Trimming pared 5 bases from V and 5 bases from J, leaving 15 bases between. Germline V gene sequence: CDR1 MNHEY, CDR2 SVGEGT. In nucleotides, the CDR3 is TGTGCCAGCAGTCAGACACGGTCGGGGGAGACCCAGTACTTC. Translated: CASSQTRSGETQYF.

This clonotype appeared many times. V is TRBV7-2 and J is TRBJ1-2; 9 nucleotides agree with TRBD1. V dropped 2 bases and J dropped 10; count of bases not matched to a gene: 8. The V gene's germline CDR1 is SGHTA and CDR2 FQGNSA. The CDR3 runs to 14 residues. CDR3: CASSLIGQGSTYTF. CDR3 in DNA: TGTGCCAGCAGCTTAATCGGACAGGGGAGCACCTACACCTTC.

The chain is built from TRBV24-1 and TRBJ2-1, with D possibly being TRBD1 (8 bases). The CDR3 runs to 20 residues. Trimming shortened V by 6 bases and J by 4 bases, and 30 bases separated the two germline ends. Germline lookup yields CDR1 KGHDR and CDR2 SFDVKD. CDR3 sequence (DNA): TGTGCCACCAGTCTAACGGGGGGACTGGGACAGGCCCTAAGTTACAATGAGCAGTTCTTC. It yields the protein CATSLTGGLGQALSYNEQFF.

The rearrangement links TRBV7-2 to TRBJ1-1; 8 nucleotides line up with TRBD1. Unmatched junction bases numbered 9, after V lost 6 bases and J lost 6 bases. This CDR3 spans 14 amino acids. The germline CDR1 and CDR2 sequences are SGHTA and FQGNSA. This chain's CDR3 is CASRSTGGGAEAFF. The DNA for the CDR3 is TGTGCCAGCAGGTCTACAGGGGGAGGTGCTGAAGCTTTCTTT.

V gene TRBV6-1 combines with J gene TRBJ2-7, with 12 bases fitting TRBD2. J gave up 3 bases and V 5 bases, and 5 bases lay outside the gene matches. CDR3 length: 15 amino acids. CDR1 is MNHNS and CDR2 is SASEGT in the germline V gene. CDR3 region: CASSLSTSGSYEQYF. The CDR3 nucleotides are TGTGCCAGCAGTCTCTCGACTAGCGGGAGCTACGAGCAGTACTTC.

The chain combines TRBV28 with TRBJ2-2; D possibly uses TRBD1 or TRBD2 (5 bases each). The CDR3 spans 18 residues. Germline CDR1 MDHEN, CDR2 SYDVKM. With 5 bases removed from V and 2 bases from J, the gap between germline ends came to 21 bases. In nucleotides, the CDR3 is TGTGCCAGCAGTCCTTATCATCCGGGGACGGGAAACACCGGGGAGCTGTTTTTT. Amino acid sequence: CASSPYHPGTGNTGELFF.

The chain couples TRBV7-3 to TRBJ1-1; D perhaps matches TRBD1 (5 bases). Germline V gene data show CDR1 as SGHTA and CDR2 as FQGTGA. This CDR3 contains 16 residues. V lost 2 bases to trimming and J lost 1 base, with 14 bases between them. DNA for the CDR3: TGTGCCAGCAGCTTAGGGTCCGGGGCAGGGAACACTGAAGCTTTCTTT. This sequence encodes CASSLGSGAGNTEAFF.

Only a few counts were recorded for this clonotype. The chain couples TRBV7-7 to TRBJ2-7, with 10 bases fitting TRBD1. This CDR3 is built from 16 residues. Germline V gene lookup returns CDR1 SSHAT and CDR2 FNYEAQ (reference sequence). The CDR3 coding sequence is TGTGCTAGCAGCTTAGAGGGACAGGGGATAGCCTACGAGCAGTACGTC. This codes for CASSLEGQGIAYEQYV.

For the CDR3, the DNA is TGCAGTGCTTATAGGGGCGGGGCCGGGGAGCTGTTTTTT. Translation gives CSAYRGGAGELFF. The V and J genes are TRBV20-1 and TRBJ2-2; tentative D call: TRBD2 (6 bases). The V end was cut by 5 bases, the J end by 6 bases, with 13 bases between. The CDR3 spans 13 residues. The V gene's germline CDR1 is DFQATT and CDR2 SNEGSKA (reference sequence).

The chain couples TRBV6-6 to TRBJ2-1, with a tentative D call TRBD2 (6 bases). V gave up 0 bases and J gave up 0 bases, with 9 bases separating them. Germline CDR1 MNHNY, CDR2 SVGAGI (reference sequence). The CDR3 is made up of 16 amino acids. The CDR3 loop is CASSYSRGSSYNEQFF. The CDR3 DNA reads as TGTGCCAGCAGTTACTCACGGGGGAGCTCCTACAATGAGCAGTTCTTC.